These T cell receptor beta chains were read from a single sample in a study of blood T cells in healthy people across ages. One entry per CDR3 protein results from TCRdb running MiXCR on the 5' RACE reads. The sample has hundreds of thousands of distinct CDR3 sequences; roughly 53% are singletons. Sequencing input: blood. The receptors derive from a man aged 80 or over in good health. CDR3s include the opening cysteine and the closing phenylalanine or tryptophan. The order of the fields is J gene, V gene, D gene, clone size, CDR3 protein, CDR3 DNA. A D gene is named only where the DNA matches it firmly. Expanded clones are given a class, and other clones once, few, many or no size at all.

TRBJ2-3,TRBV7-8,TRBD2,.,CASSPRSGLATDTQYF,TGTGCCAGCAGCCCGAGATCGGGACTAGCGACGGATACGCAGTATTTT
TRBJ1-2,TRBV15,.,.,CATSSRTFGNGYTF,TGTGCCACCAGCAGCCGGACATTTGGGAATGGCTACACCTTC
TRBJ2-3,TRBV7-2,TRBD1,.,CASSFRTGATDTQYF,TGTGCCAGCAGCTTCAGGACAGGGGCCACAGATACGCAGTATTTT
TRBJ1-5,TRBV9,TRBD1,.,CASSDGTEYSNQPQHF,TGTGCCAGCAGCGACGGGACAGAGTATAGCAATCAGCCCCAGCATTTT
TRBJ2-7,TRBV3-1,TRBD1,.,CASSHFSDRAYEQYF,TGTGCCAGCAGCCACTTTTCCGACAGGGCCTACGAGCAGTACTTC
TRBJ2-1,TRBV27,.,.,CASSPKPPQGLSGEQFF,TGTGCCAGCAGTCCGAAACCCCCCCAGGGGCTGTCGGGCGAGCAGTTCTTC
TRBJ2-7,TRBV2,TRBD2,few,CASLLAGVEQYF,TGTGCCAGCCTACTAGCGGGGGTCGAGCAGTACTTC
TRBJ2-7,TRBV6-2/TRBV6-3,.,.,CASRSWVSYSYEQYF,TGTGCCAGCAGGAGTTGGGTAAGCTACTCCTACGAGCAGTACTTC
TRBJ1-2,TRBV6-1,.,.,CASSDSRAGYTF,TGTGCCAGCAGTGATTCCAGGGCTGGCTACACCTTC
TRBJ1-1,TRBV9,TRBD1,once,CASSSRIVGQGGTEAFF,TGTGCCAGCAGCTCCCGCATCGTAGGACAGGGAGGCACTGAAGCTTTCTTT
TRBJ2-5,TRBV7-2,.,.,CACSLGVGRIQETQYF,TGTGCCTGCAGCCTCGGAGTGGGACGCATCCAAGAGACCCAGTACTTC
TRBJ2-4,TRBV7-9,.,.,CASSNRDLKNIQYF,TGTGCCAGCAGTAACCGGGACCTCAAAAACATTCAGTACTTC
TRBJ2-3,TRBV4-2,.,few,CASSQVAGLADTQYF,TGTGCCAGCAGCCAAGTGGCAGGGTTGGCAGATACGCAGTATTTT
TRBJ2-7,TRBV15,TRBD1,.,CATSSGDRGYEQYF,TGTGCCACCAGCAGTGGGGACAGGGGCTACGAGCAGTACTTC
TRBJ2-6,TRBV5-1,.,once,CASSPPTSGANVLTF,TGCGCCAGCAGCCCCCCGACCTCTGGGGCCAACGTCCTGACTTTC
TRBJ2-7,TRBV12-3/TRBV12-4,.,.,CASSSGSFPYEQYF,TGTGCCAGCAGCTCCGGGTCTTTCCCTTACGAGCAGTACTTC
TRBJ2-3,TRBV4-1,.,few,CASSQTPLGVERYAYF,TGCGCCAGCAGCCAAACTCCACTAGGGGTAGAGAGATACGCGTATTTT
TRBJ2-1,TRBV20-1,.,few,CSARGGRGEQFF,TGCAGTGCTAGAGGAGGGCGCGGTGAGCAGTTCTTC
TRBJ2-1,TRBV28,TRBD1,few,CASRSGQSGNNEQFF,TGTGCCAGCAGGTCGGGACAGTCAGGAAACAATGAGCAGTTCTTC
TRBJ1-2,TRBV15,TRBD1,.,CATSKVQGVNGYTF,TGTGCCACCAGCAAAGTACAGGGGGTAAATGGCTACACCTTC
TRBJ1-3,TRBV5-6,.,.,CASSLNTGQRPSGNTIYF,TGTGCCAGCAGCTTGAATACCGGACAGCGTCCTTCTGGAAACACCATATATTTT
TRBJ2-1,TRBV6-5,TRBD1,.,CASSSLGTVSYNEQFF,TGTGCCAGCAGTTCTCTCGGGACAGTCTCCTACAATGAGCAGTTCTTC
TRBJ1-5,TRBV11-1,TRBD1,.,CASSPDRDGPQHF,TGTGCCAGCAGCCCCGACAGGGATGGGCCCCAGCATTTT
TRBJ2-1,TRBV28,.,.,CASSLWSRGIRNEQFF,TGTGCCAGCAGTTTATGGTCCCGCGGGATTAGAAATGAGCAGTTCTTC
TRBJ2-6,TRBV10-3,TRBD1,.,CAISEANRGGANVLTF,TGTGCCATCAGTGAGGCCAACAGGGGTGGGGCCAACGTCCTGACTTTC
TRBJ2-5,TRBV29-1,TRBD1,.,CSATRGTGGSETQYF,TGCAGCGCTACGCGGGGGACAGGGGGATCAGAGACCCAGTACTTC
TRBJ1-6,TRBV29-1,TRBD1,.,CSVRTGYYNSPLHF,TGCAGCGTTCGGACAGGCTACTATAATTCACCCCTCCACTTT